This T cell receptor beta chain derives from a study of control samples from healthy donors and cancer patients. Germline lookup yields CDR1 LNHDA and CDR2 SQIVND (reference sequence). Losses at the gene ends were 10 bases for V and 4 bases for J; bases not matched to a gene: 11. This CDR3 has 14 amino acids. The data were produced by immunoSEQ multiplex PCR, yet TCRdb's version contains in-frame clones alone and is incomplete. There are under 150,000 clones in the sample; approximately 87% occur only once, and 2.9% lies in the top ten. The chain recombines TRBV19 with TRBJ2-7; 9 bases match TRBD1. The TCR originated in a man between 60 and 75 years old in good health. Sequencing was done on a sample of blood. CDR3 bases: TGTGCCACCTCGCAGCCGGGACAGGGATACGAGCAGTACTTC. It yields the protein CATSQPGQGYEQYF. The full variable domain, in which reference TRBV19 and TRBJ2-7 provide the parts outside the CDR3, is DGGITQSPKYLFRKEGQNVTLSCEQNLNHDAMYWYRQDPGQGLRLIYYSQIVNDFQKGDIAEGYSVSREKKESFPLTVTSAQKNPTAFYLCATSQPGQGYEQYFGPGTRLTVT.